These 17 T cell receptor beta chains originate from one sample sequenced in a study of molecular identifiers for immune sequencing clone quantification. TCRdb re-called the PCR reads with MiXCR, one entry per CDR3 protein. The table has some 580,000 distinct CDR3 sequences, less than 30% seen once. Sequenced: naive CD8+ T cells from blood, with Jurkat cell RNA spiked in. The subset denotes: FACS-sorted CD8+CD4-CCR7+CD45RA+ naive T cells. The receptors were gathered from a human donor in good health. Some libraries in this study had Jurkat cell RNA spiked in.

Details on this clonotype: This clone may be a read error of a much larger clone one base away. Given the absence of the conserved phenylalanine or tryptophan at the CDR3 end, a read error is likely. The J gene is TRBJ2-7, the V gene TRBV7-9; a possible D gene is TRBD1 (5 bases). Trimming cost V 2 bases and J 5 bases, with 13 bases left between them. The CDR3 contains 14 residues. Germline V gives CDR1 SEHNR, CDR2 FQNEAQ (reference sequence). The CDR3 loop is CASSLMPGPDEQYY. Here the CDR3 DNA reads TGTGCCAGCAGCTTAATGCCAGGGCCCGACGAGCAGTACTAC.

Of note for this clonotype: A read error is likely, as this CDR3 ends without the conserved phenylalanine or tryptophan. The V gene is TRBV10-2, the J gene TRBJ1-1; unclear D gene. This CDR3 contains 13 residues. Germline lookup yields CDR1 WSHSY and CDR2 SAAADI. V shed 11 bases and J shed 1 base, with 14 bases lying between them. Here the CDR3 reads CACRSGTNTEAFL. CDR3 DNA sequence: TGCGCCTGCCGGTCGGGTACGAACACTGAAGCTTTCCTT.

Worth noting for this clonotype: Possible read error: a much larger clone is one base away. The rearrangement uses TRBV7-2 and TRBJ2-3; 11 bases agree with TRBD2. Trimming cost V 2 bases and J 8 bases; bases outside gene matches: 12. The CDR3 loop spans 17 amino acids. Germline CDR1 and CDR2: SGHTA and FQGNSA. The CDR3 protein is CASSLNVAGGVPGTQYF. For the CDR3, the DNA is TGTGCCAGCAGCTTAAATGTAGCGGGGGGGGTCCCGGGTACGCAGTATTTT.

This chain uses TRBV6-6 with TRBJ1-1; the D gene is possibly TRBD1 (6 bases). The CDR3 consists of 17 residues. Germline V gives CDR1 MNHNY, CDR2 SVGAGI (reference sequence). V was clipped by 7 bases and J by 5 bases, with 26 bases between them. CDR3 sequence: CASTHSRDTYYQTEAFF. CDR3 coding DNA: TGTGCCAGCACCCACAGCCGGGACACCTATTATCAGACTGAAGCTTTCTTT.

This clonotype was picked up many times. The rearrangement uses TRBV29-1 and TRBJ2-2; D is unclear. V shed 5 bases and J shed 5 bases, with 12 bases lying between them. The length of the CDR3 is 13 residues. CDR1 and CDR2 (germline): SQVTM, ANQGSEA. The CDR3 reads CSVIDKETGELFF. In DNA, the CDR3 is TGCAGCGTTATAGACAAGGAAACCGGGGAGCTGTTTTTT.

The chain recombines TRBV9 with TRBJ2-1; 8 positions agree with TRBD2. Trimming at V came to 3 bases and at J to 4 bases, leaving 6 bases not matched to a gene. This CDR3 region has 15 residues. Per germline, CDR1 SGDLS and CDR2 YYNGEE. The chain's CDR3 is CASSEGTRPYNEQFF. The CDR3 bases are TGTGCCAGCAGCGAGGGGACTAGACCTTACAATGAGCAGTTCTTC.

This clonotype was counted a few times. The chain is built from TRBV19 and TRBJ2-7, with TRBD2 matching 10 bases. The CDR3 is made up of 14 amino acids. Germline CDR1 LNHDA, CDR2 SQIVND (reference sequence). The V segment lost 5 bases and the J segment 5 bases; nucleotides outside the gene matches: 6. The CDR3 sequence: CASSLGLAYDEQYF. In nucleotides, the CDR3 is TGTGCCAGTAGTTTGGGACTAGCGTATGACGAGCAGTACTTC.

Regarding this clonotype: A much larger clone lies one base from this, so it may be a read error. The chain combines TRBV7-9 with TRBJ1-4; maybe TRBD1 (5 bases). The germline gives CDR1 SEHNR, CDR2 FQNEAQ (reference sequence). The CDR3 spans 15 residues. The CDR3 DNA reads TGTGCCACCCGCAAAGGGCAGGGACCTAATGAAAAACTGCTTTTT. This translates into CATRKGQGPNEKLLF. Together with reference TRBV7-9 and TRBJ1-4, the CDR3 gives the full variable domain: DTGVSQNPRHKITKRGQNVTFRCDPISEHNRLYWYRQTLGQGPEFLTYFQNEAQLEKSRLLSDRFSAERPKGSFSTLEIQRTEQGDSAMYLCATRKGQGPNEKLLFGSGTQLSVL.

V and J are TRBV28 and TRBJ1-5; D is uncertain. This CDR3 comprises 13 residues. CDR1 is MDHEN and CDR2 is SYDVKM in the germline V gene. Trimming took 2 bases from V and 6 from J, leaving 8 bases between them. CDR3 protein: CASSLNLVQPQHF. The CDR3 region has the DNA TGTGCCAGCAGTTTAAATCTTGTTCAGCCCCAGCATTTT.

V gene TRBV19 combines with J gene TRBJ1-4, with D tentatively TRBD1 (5 bases). The length of the CDR3 is 17 residues. V was pared by 7 bases and J by 7 bases, with 25 bases between. From germline, CDR1 is LNHDA and CDR2 SQIVND (reference sequence). The CDR3 loop reads CASTDARVWAGSEKLFF. The CDR3, as DNA: TGTGCCAGTACCGACGCCCGGGTTTGGGCAGGGAGTGAAAAACTGTTTTTT.

The chain carries TRBV7-8 and TRBJ1-1; D may be TRBD1 (6 bases). V was cut by 8 bases and J by 1 base, with 23 bases left in between. CDR1 is SGHVS and CDR2 is FQNEAQ in the germline V gene. The CDR3 length is 17 residues. The CDR3, as DNA: TGTGCCAGCGGCGAATTGGAGGACAGCCTAAAGAACACTGAAGCTTTCTTT. Protein: CASGELEDSLKNTEAFF.

For this clonotype: This may arise from a read error, as a much more abundant clone is one base away. V is TRBV9 and J is TRBJ2-7; no clear D gene. The CDR3 consists of 14 residues. The ends were cut back, 0 bases at V and 4 bases at J, with 11 bases in the middle. The germline CDR1 and CDR2 sequences are SGDLS and YYNGEE. CDR3 region: CASSVGGRPYEQYF. The CDR3 DNA is TGTGCCAGCAGCGTAGGCGGACGACCTTACGAGCAGTACTTC.

The V gene is TRBV18, the J gene TRBJ2-2; perhaps TRBD2 as D (7 bases). CDR1 is KGHSH and CDR2 is LQKENI in the germline V gene. This CDR3 region has 16 residues. V was shortened by 3 bases and J by 0 bases, with 11 bases between the two germline ends. Here the CDR3 reads CASSPGGTPNTGELFF. In nucleotides, the CDR3 is TGTGCCAGCTCACCCGGGGGGACACCGAACACCGGGGAGCTGTTTTTT. The full variable domain, its missing parts supplied by reference TRBV18 and TRBJ2-2, is NAGVMQNPRHLVRRRGQEARLRCSPMKGHSHVYWYRQLPEEGLKFMVYLQKENIIDESGMPKERFSAEFPKEGPSILRIQQVVRGDSAAYFCASSPGGTPNTGELFFGEGSRLTVL.

This clonotype has more than one count but fewer than ten. This chain uses TRBV6-2 or TRBV6-3 with TRBJ1-1; D not certain. The CDR3 contains 14 residues. In germline, CDR1 is MNHEY, CDR2 SVGEGT. V lost 1 base and J 1 base, leaving 7 bases between the germline ends. The CDR3 sequence is CASSYWARNTEAFF. The CDR3 nucleotides read TGTGCCAGCAGTTACTGGGCTCGGAACACTGAAGCTTTCTTT.

This clonotype has at least ten counts. The V gene is TRBV9, the J gene TRBJ2-5, with 7 nucleotides matching TRBD1. Trimming cost V 4 bases and J 4 bases; bases outside gene matches: 7. Looked up from germline, CDR1 is SGDLS and CDR2 is YYNGEE. The CDR3 extends over 14 amino acids. CDR3 coding DNA: TGTGCCAGCAGCCCCATCGACAGGGTAGAGACCCAGTACTTC. This codes for CASSPIDRVETQYF.

This clonotype was seen ten or more times. The chain is built from TRBV5-4 and TRBJ2-7; TRBD2 agrees at 9 bases. Germline trimming cut 5 bases from V and 7 bases from J; bases unmatched to any gene: 4. CDR1 is SGHNT and CDR2 is YYREEE in the germline V gene (reference sequence). CDR3 size: 12 residues. CDR3 nucleotides: TGTGCCAGCAGTCCGACTAGCGGTGAGCAGTACTTC. It specifies CASSPTSGEQYF.

This clonotype was detected ten times or more. The chain uses TRBV12-3 or TRBV12-4 and TRBJ2-3, with 11 bases lining up with TRBD2. Germline trimming cut 6 bases from V and 2 bases from J; bases unmatched to any gene: 7. The CDR3 totals 16 residues. CDR3 DNA: TGTGCCAGCAGGCCCCGACTAGCGGGGCCCACAGATACGCAGTATTTT. This encodes CASRPRLAGPTDTQYF.